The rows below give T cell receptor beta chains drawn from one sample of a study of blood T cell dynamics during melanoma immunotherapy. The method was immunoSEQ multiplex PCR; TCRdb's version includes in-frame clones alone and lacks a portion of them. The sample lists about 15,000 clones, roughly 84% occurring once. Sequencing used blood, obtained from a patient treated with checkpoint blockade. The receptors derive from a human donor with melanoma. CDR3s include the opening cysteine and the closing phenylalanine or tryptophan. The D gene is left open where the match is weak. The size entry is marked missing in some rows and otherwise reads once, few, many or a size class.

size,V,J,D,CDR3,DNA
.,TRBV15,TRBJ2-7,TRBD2,CATSRDRLTSLYEQYF,TGTGCCACCAGCAGAGACCGTTTGACTAGCCTCTACGAGCAGTACTTC
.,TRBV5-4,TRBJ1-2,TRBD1,CASSRQGYPNYGYTF,TGTGCCAGCAGTCGACAGGGATACCCTAACTATGGCTACACCTTC
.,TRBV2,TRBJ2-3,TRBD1,CASSAGTGGGDTQYF,TGTGCCAGCTCTGCCGGGACAGGGGGAGGAGATACGCAGTATTTT
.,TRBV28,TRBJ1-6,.,CASSLPDRNNSPLHF,TGTGCCAGCAGTCTCCCCGACAGAAATAATTCACCCCTCCACTTT
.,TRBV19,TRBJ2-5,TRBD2,CASTPQLAAQETQYF,TGTGCCAGTACCCCGCAGCTAGCGGCCCAAGAGACCCAGTACTTC
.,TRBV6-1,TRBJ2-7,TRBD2,CASKRAGAGYEQYF,TGTGCCAGCAAACGAGCGGGAGCGGGTTACGAGCAGTACTTC
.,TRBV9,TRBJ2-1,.,CASSDGMGNEQFF,TGTGCCAGCAGCGATGGAATGGGGAATGAGCAGTTCTTC
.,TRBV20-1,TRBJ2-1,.,CSARQYNEQFF,TGCAGTGCTAGACAGTACAATGAGCAGTTCTTC
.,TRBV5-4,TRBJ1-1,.,CASSPDSNTEAFF,TGTGCCAGCAGCCCGGACAGCAACACTGAAGCTTTCTTT
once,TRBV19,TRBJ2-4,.,CASSLGLVDIQYF,TGTGCCAGTAGTCTAGGACTGGTGGACATTCAGTACTTC
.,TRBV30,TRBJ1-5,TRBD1,CAWSPRTGGNQPQHF,TGTGCCTGGAGCCCCCGGACAGGGGGAAATCAGCCCCAGCATTTT
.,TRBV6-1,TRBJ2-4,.,CASSGGGLAKNIQYF,TGTGCCAGCAGTGGTGGGGGGCTTGCCAAAAACATTCAGTACTTC
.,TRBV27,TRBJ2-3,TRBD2,CASKGTSGRGEADTQYF,TGTGCCAGCAAGGGGACTAGCGGGAGGGGGGAGGCAGATACGCAGTATTTT
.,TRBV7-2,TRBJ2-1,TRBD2,CASSLASGLAGYNEQFF,TGTGCCAGCAGCTTAGCGTCGGGACTAGCGGGTTACAATGAGCAGTTCTTC
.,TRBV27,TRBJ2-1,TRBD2,CASSFRLADYNEQFF,TGTGCCAGCAGTTTCAGGCTAGCGGACTACAATGAGCAGTTCTTC
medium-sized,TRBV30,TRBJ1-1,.,CAWGPNTEAFF,TGTGCCTGGGGACCAAACACTGAAGCTTTCTTT
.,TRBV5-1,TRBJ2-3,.,CASSLASASTDTQYF,TGCGCCAGCAGCTTGGCTTCAGCTAGCACAGATACGCAGTATTTT
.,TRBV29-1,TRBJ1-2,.,CSFSPGGLDGYTF,TGCAGCTTTAGCCCGGGGGGTCTAGATGGCTACACCTTC
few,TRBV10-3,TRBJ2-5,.,CAISEQETQYF,TGTGCCATCAGTGAGCAAGAGACCCAGTACTTC
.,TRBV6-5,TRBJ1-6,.,CASSPGPNSPLHF,TGTGCCAGCAGCCCGGGACCAAATTCACCCCTCCACTTT
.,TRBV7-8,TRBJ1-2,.,CASSPRDRANYGYTF,TGTGCCAGCAGCCCAAGGGACCGAGCTAACTATGGCTACACCTTC
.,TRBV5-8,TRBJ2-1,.,CASSRTYEQFF,TGTGCCAGCAGCCGTACCTATGAGCAGTTCTTC
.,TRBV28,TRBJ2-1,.,CASRTPPSHYNEQFF,TGTGCCAGCAGAACCCCCCCTAGTCACTACAATGAGCAGTTCTTC
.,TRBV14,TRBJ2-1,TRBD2,CASSQGESGSYNEQFF,TGTGCCAGCAGCCAAGGGGAGAGCGGGAGCTACAATGAGCAGTTCTTC
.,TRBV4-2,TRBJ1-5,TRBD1,CASSQGPGQGLGQPQHF,TGTGCCAGCAGCCAAGGGCCGGGACAGGGTTTGGGTCAGCCCCAGCATTTT
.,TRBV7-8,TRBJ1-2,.,CASSLTDYGYTF,TGTGCCAGCAGCTTGACAGACTATGGCTACACCTTC
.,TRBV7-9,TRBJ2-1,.,CASSLLYGNEQFF,TGTGCCAGCAGCTTATTGTACGGCAATGAGCAGTTCTTC
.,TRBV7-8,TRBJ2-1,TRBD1,CASSTRTGVNEQFF,TGTGCCAGCAGCACCCGGACAGGGGTAAATGAGCAGTTCTTC
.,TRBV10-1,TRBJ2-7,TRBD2,CASSELLAGGPSKYEQYF,TGCGCCAGCAGTGAGTTACTAGCGGGAGGGCCCTCCAAGTACGAGCAGTACTTC
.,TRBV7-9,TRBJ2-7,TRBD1,CASSLAGQGHEQYF,TGTGCCAGCAGCTTAGCCGGACAGGGCCACGAGCAGTACTTC
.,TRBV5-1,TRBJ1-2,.,CASSPDTGGGYTF,TGCGCCAGCAGCCCGGACACTGGCGGTGGCTACACCTTC
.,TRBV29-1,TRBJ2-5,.,CSFLTQGQAETQYF,TGCAGCTTTTTAACCCAGGGGCAGGCAGAGACCCAGTACTTC
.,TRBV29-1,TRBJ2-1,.,CSIGTVSSYNEQFF,TGCAGCATTGGCACTGTGAGCTCCTACAATGAGCAGTTCTTC
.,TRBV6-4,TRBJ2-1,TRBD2,CASSDLAGGLNEQFF,TGTGCCAGCAGTGACCTAGCGGGAGGCCTGAATGAGCAGTTCTTC
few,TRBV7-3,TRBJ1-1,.,CASSLGLGPNTEAFF,TGTGCCAGCAGCTTAGGATTGGGGCCGAACACTGAAGCTTTCTTT
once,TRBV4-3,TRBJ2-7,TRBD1,CASSQGRDRTYEQYF,TGCGCCAGCAGCCAAGGCCGGGACAGAACCTACGAGCAGTACTTC
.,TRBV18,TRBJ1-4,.,CASSPYRVEEKLFF,TGTGCCAGCTCACCATATAGGGTTGAGGAAAAACTGTTTTTT